These 32 T cell receptor beta chains were all obtained from the same sample, sequenced in a study of T cell clones after liver transplantation. Data came from immunoSEQ multiplex PCR; TCRdb stores just in-frame clones and leaves some out. Of roughly 62,000 clones in the sample, 70% were seen once. The sample in question was CD4+ T cells from blood, obtained at the roughly 16-month timepoint. The receptors originated from a human patient who received a liver transplant. The T cells may come from the graft donor.

In DNA, the CDR3 is TGTGCCAGCAGCCCCGCGTGGGCTACAGATACGCAGTATTTT. Protein product: CASSPAWATDTQYF. V is TRBV11-3 and J is TRBJ2-3; D gene unclear. Trimming removed 5 bases at V and 3 bases at J, with 12 bases between. Germline V CDR1 and CDR2: SGHNT, YENEEA. This CDR3 has 14 residues. The full variable domain, its missing parts supplied by reference TRBV11-3 and TRBJ2-3, is EAGVVQSPRYKIIEKKQPVAFWCNPISGHNTLYWYLQNLGQGPELLIRYENEEAVDDSQLPKDRFSAERLKGVDSTLKIQPAELGDSAVYLCASSPAWATDTQYFGPGTRLTVL.

The chain combines TRBV29-1 with TRBJ1-5; maybe TRBD1 (5 bases). CDR3 size: 13 residues. Per the germline V gene, CDR1 is SQVTM and CDR2 is ANQGSEA. The V end lost 7 bases, the J end lost 3 bases, and 13 bases lay between the germline ends. The CDR3 DNA reads TGCAGCGCCTCCGGAGGGGACAATCAGCCCCAGCATTTT. Protein: CSASGGDNQPQHF. Supplemented by reference TRBV29-1 and TRBJ1-5, the full variable domain reads SAVISQKPSRDICQRGTSLTIQCQVDSQVTMMFWYRQQPGQSLTLIATANQGSEATYESGFVIDKFPISRPNLTFSTLTVSNMSPEDSSIYLCSASGGDNQPQHFGDGTRLSIL.

In its sample, this clone was seen many times. The chain has TRBV6-5 and TRBJ1-2, with D perhaps TRBD1 (6 bases). The V end was cut by 0 bases, the J end by 7 bases, with 18 bases between. CDR1 MNHEY and CDR2 SVGAGI come from the germline V gene. The CDR3 runs 16 residues. This CDR3 is CASSYSGDTPARGYTF. CDR3 in DNA: TGTGCCAGCAGTTACTCGGGGGACACCCCCGCGCGTGGCTACACCTTC.

This chain uses TRBV5-1 with TRBJ2-4; D not resolved. CDR1 SGHRS and CDR2 YFSETQ come from the germline V gene. This CDR3 is 13 amino acids long. V gave up 0 bases and J gave up 5 bases, with 6 bases separating them. CDR3 protein: CASSLGDENIQYF. CDR3 coding DNA: TGCGCCAGCAGCTTGGGCGATGAAAACATTCAGTACTTC.

The rearrangement uses TRBV2 and TRBJ1-2; D is unclear. Deletions cut 2 bases from V and 7 bases from J, with 2 bases between. The CDR3 consists of 10 residues. Per the germline V gene, CDR1 is SNHLY and CDR2 is FYNNEI. The DNA of the CDR3 is TGTGCCAGCAGTGAAAGTGGCTACACCTTC. It yields the protein CASSESGYTF.

The J gene is TRBJ2-1, the V gene TRBV5-6; 10 bases are a match to TRBD1. This CDR3 contains 15 residues. The ends lost 4 bases at V and 6 bases at J; junction bases unmatched: 7. Germline assignment: CDR1 SGHDT and CDR2 YYEEEE. The CDR3 here is CASSPTGGSGNEQFF. As DNA, the CDR3 is TGTGCCAGCAGCCCGACAGGGGGCTCTGGCAATGAGCAGTTCTTC.

This clone was observed a handful of times. The chain uses TRBV5-1 and TRBJ2-3; 15 bases map to TRBD2. V lost 4 bases and J lost 3; bases outside the gene matches: 3. Germline-derived CDR1 and CDR2 are SGHRS and YFSETQ. CDR3 length: 16 amino acids. The CDR3 loop reads CASSTGTSGRTDTQYF. CDR3 bases: TGCGCCAGCAGCACCGGGACTAGCGGGAGGACAGATACGCAGTATTTT.

The chain recombines TRBV2 with TRBJ2-5; TRBD2 aligns across 8 bases. Germline CDR1 is SNHLY and CDR2 is FYNNEI. The CDR3 consists of 13 residues. J was trimmed by 5 bases and V by 2 bases; bases with no gene match: 1. The CDR3 protein is CASSETGGETQYF. CDR3 nucleotides: TGTGCCAGCAGTGAAACGGGAGGGGAGACCCAGTACTTC.

The chain combines TRBV30 with TRBJ2-3, with D possibly being TRBD1 (6 bases). The CDR3 has 14 amino acids. Germline V gene data show CDR1 as GTSNPN and CDR2 as SVGIG (reference sequence). Trimming removed 6 bases at V and 0 bases at J, with 13 bases between. CDR3 residues: CACGGATSTDTQYF. DNA for the CDR3: TGTGCCTGTGGGGGCGCCACTAGCACAGATACGCAGTATTTT.

The chain employs TRBV15 and TRBJ2-5, with TRBD2 matching 9 bases. The CDR3 is 14 residues long. Trimming cost V 5 bases and J 8 bases; bases outside gene matches: 9. Germline V gene lookup returns CDR1 LNHNV and CDR2 YYDKDF (reference sequence). The CDR3 spells CATSDGLARGTQYF. The CDR3 region has the DNA TGTGCCACCAGCGACGGACTAGCGAGAGGAACCCAGTACTTC.

This clone was recorded only once. The chain has TRBV18 and TRBJ1-1; D unresolved. V lost 1 base and J lost 0, with 12 bases in between. This CDR3 comprises 16 residues. Germline lookup yields CDR1 KGHSH and CDR2 LQKENI. This CDR3 is CASSPRESVVNTEAFF. DNA of the CDR3: TGTGCCAGCTCACCACGGGAATCCGTCGTGAACACTGAAGCTTTCTTT.

V is TRBV5-8 and J is TRBJ1-3; D is unresolved. Germline assignment: CDR1 SGHTS and CDR2 YDEGEE. This CDR3 is built from 15 residues. Trimming pared 1 base from V and 0 bases from J, leaving 8 bases between. CDR3 sequence reads: CASSLPRFSGNTIYF. In nucleotides, the CDR3 is TGTGCCAGCAGCTTGCCTAGATTCTCTGGAAACACCATATATTTT. The full variable domain, with the rest looked up from reference TRBV5-8 and TRBJ1-3, is EAGVTQSPTHLIKTRGQQATLRCSPISGHTSVYWYQQALGLGLQFLLWYDEGEERNRGNFPPRFSGRQFPNYSSELNVNALELEDSALYLCASSLPRFSGNTIYFGEGSWLTVV.

This clone was picked up one time. This sequence joins TRBV5-6 and TRBJ2-5; the D gene is possibly TRBD2 (6 bases). Looked up from germline, CDR1 is SGHDT and CDR2 is YYEEEE. This CDR3 region has 16 residues. V lost 0 bases, J lost 2 bases, and 14 bases lay in between. CDR3 sequence (DNA): TGTGCCAGCAGCTTGGTTACCGGGAGTGGGCAAGAGACCCAGTACTTC. Translating it yields CASSLVTGSGQETQYF.

The rearrangement links TRBV2 to TRBJ2-5; D gene ambiguous. Germline V lookup: CDR1 SNHLY, CDR2 FYNNEI. V lost 6 bases and J 5 bases, leaving 7 bases between the germline ends. The CDR3 contains 11 residues. The CDR3 nucleotides are TGTGCCAGCAGACTGGAGGAGACCCAGTACTTC. Amino acids: CASRLEETQYF.

This clone has a handful of counts. The gene calls are TRBV5-4 and TRBJ2-3; 7 nucleotides agree with TRBD2. V shed 3 bases and J 4 bases; nucleotides not matched to a gene: 14. CDR1 and CDR2 from the germline V gene are SGHNT and YYREEE (reference sequence). The CDR3 runs to 17 residues. The CDR3 here is CASSSQNAREGPDTQYF. DNA for the CDR3: TGTGCCAGCAGCTCGCAGAACGCCAGGGAGGGCCCAGATACGCAGTATTTT. Using reference TRBV5-4 and TRBJ2-3 for the parts outside the CDR3, the full variable domain is ETGVTQSPTHLIKTRGQQVTLRCSSQSGHNTVSWYQQALGQGPQFIFQYYREEENGRGNFPPRFSGLQFPNYSSELNVNALELDDSALYLCASSSQNAREGPDTQYFGPGTRLTVL.

Only one count was recorded for this clone. The V gene is TRBV28, the J gene TRBJ1-1; D gene uncertain. Germline-derived CDR1 and CDR2 are MDHEN and SYDVKM. The length of the CDR3 is 16 residues. The germline V and J ends were trimmed by 7 bases and 4 bases, with 22 bases remaining between them. CDR3 in DNA: TGTGCCAGCAACCCCCTGGAGGTTTCCTTACTCACTGAAGCTTTCTTT. It specifies CASNPLEVSLLTEAFF.

J is TRBJ2-2 and V is TRBV13, with a weak D call TRBD1 (5 bases). Germline V lookup: CDR1 PRHDT, CDR2 FYEKMQ (reference sequence). Deletions cut 0 bases from V and 7 bases from J, with 15 bases between. This CDR3 is 16 amino acids long. CDR3 loop: CASSLGSQYQGGELFF. CDR3 nucleotides: TGTGCCAGCAGCTTAGGTTCCCAGTATCAGGGCGGGGAGCTGTTTTTT.

The CDR3 here is CASSTRDEQFF. The CDR3 region has the DNA TGTGCCAGCTCAACGAGGGATGAGCAGTTCTTC. The chain is built from TRBV18 and TRBJ2-1; D may be TRBD2 (5 bases). This CDR3 spans 11 amino acids. Germline CDR1 and CDR2: KGHSH and LQKENI. V lost 5 bases, J lost 8 bases, and 7 bases lay in between.

V usage is TRBV19 and J usage is TRBJ2-2, with 8 bases matching TRBD1. The CDR3 sequence is 17 residues long. CDR1 LNHDA and CDR2 SQIVND come from the germline V gene (reference sequence). The J segment lost 1 base and the V segment lost 4 bases, leaving 8 bases of the junction unmatched. Here the CDR3 DNA reads TGTGCCAGTAGTAGACTCTCAGGGACAGGGAACACCGGGGAGCTGTTTTTT. It translates to CASSRLSGTGNTGELFF.

This clone has a handful of counts. The chain carries TRBV5-6 and TRBJ2-2; 11 bases line up with TRBD2. Germline V gene lookup returns CDR1 SGHDT and CDR2 YYEEEE. The J segment lost 3 bases and the V segment lost 4 bases, leaving 8 bases of the junction unmatched. This CDR3 has 17 residues. CDR3 coding DNA: TGTGCCAGCAGCCAGATAGGACTAGCGGGCTACACCGGGGAGCTGTTTTTT. Residues: CASSQIGLAGYTGELFF.

This chain links TRBV29-1 with TRBJ2-2, with TRBD1 matching 10 bases. Looked up from germline, CDR1 is SQVTM and CDR2 is ANQGSEA. This CDR3 has 14 amino acids. With 4 bases clipped from V and 5 bases from J, the junction kept 4 bases outside the gene matches. The CDR3 region is CSVGWTGGTGELFF. The DNA of the CDR3 is TGCAGCGTTGGGTGGACAGGGGGTACCGGGGAGCTGTTTTTT.

This rearrangement joins TRBV7-2 to TRBJ2-2; D might be TRBD2 (5 bases). Germline lookup yields CDR1 SGHTA and CDR2 FQGNSA. This CDR3 spans 17 amino acids. The V end was cut by 5 bases, the J end by 7 bases, with 23 bases between. The CDR3, as DNA: TGTGCCAGCAGCCCCTACTCTACCCGGGGTTCTGTCGGGGAGCTGTTTTTT. Its protein is CASSPYSTRGSVGELFF.

The J gene is TRBJ1-1, the V gene TRBV7-9; a possible D gene is TRBD1 (6 bases). The CDR3 sequence is 12 residues long. Trimming removed 5 bases from V and 7 bases from J, with 11 bases in between. The germline gives CDR1 SEHNR, CDR2 FQNEAQ (reference sequence). The CDR3 DNA follows: TGTGCCAGCAGCCCACAAGGGGGTGAAGCTTTCTTT. Translation gives CASSPQGGEAFF.

V and J are TRBV2 and TRBJ2-1; 8 bases map to TRBD1. Germline CDR1 reads SNHLY; CDR2 reads FYNNEI. Trimming took 6 bases from V and 6 from J; bases not matched to a gene: 10. This CDR3 spans 15 amino acids. The CDR3 reads CASSAQNTGGNEQFF. The CDR3 DNA follows: TGTGCCAGCAGCGCGCAAAACACAGGGGGCAATGAGCAGTTCTTC.

The rearrangement links TRBV29-1 to TRBJ1-3; D possibly corresponds to TRBD1 (5 bases). The CDR3 loop spans 15 amino acids. The germline CDR1 and CDR2 sequences are SQVTM and ANQGSEA. V lost 4 bases, J lost 4 bases, and 17 bases lay in between. In DNA form, the CDR3 reads TGCAGCGTTGTACTGTGGGGACGTCAGGGAAACACCATATATTTT. It is translated as CSVVLWGRQGNTIYF.

CDR3 bases: TGTGCCAGCAGTTTATTGGAACAGCAGAACACTGAAGCTTTCTTT. Amino acids: CASSLLEQQNTEAFF. The rearrangement links TRBV28 to TRBJ1-1; D is unresolved. The CDR3 consists of 15 residues. Trimming pared 1 base from V and 1 base from J, leaving 10 bases between. Germline V gene data show CDR1 as MDHEN and CDR2 as SYDVKM.

V gene TRBV9 combines with J gene TRBJ2-2, with D tentatively TRBD2 (6 bases). CDR1 is SGDLS, CDR2 YYNGEE, per germline. V lost 4 bases to trimming and J lost 1 base, with 11 bases between them. The CDR3 covers 15 residues. CDR3 amino acids: CASSPTGGNTGELFF. CDR3 DNA: TGTGCCAGCAGCCCCACCGGGGGGAACACCGGGGAGCTGTTTTTT.

The CDR3 sequence is CASVPGQGQAGELFF. The CDR3 region has the DNA TGTGCCAGCGTACCGGGACAGGGTCAAGCCGGGGAGCTGTTTTTT. The chain employs TRBV18 and TRBJ2-2, with 9 positions matching TRBD1. With 8 bases clipped from V and 6 bases from J, the junction kept 10 bases outside the gene matches. There are 15 residues in the CDR3. The germline CDR1 and CDR2 sequences are KGHSH and LQKENI.

The CDR3 DNA sequence: TGTGCCAGCGGACAGGCCGATCAGCCCCAGCATTTT. This codes for CASGQADQPQHF. This rearrangement joins TRBV19 to TRBJ1-5; the match to TRBD1 covers 7 bases. Germline CDR1 and CDR2: LNHDA and SQIVND (reference sequence). Germline trimming cut 9 bases from V and 5 bases from J; bases unmatched to any gene: 4. The CDR3 loop spans 12 amino acids.

V and J are TRBV7-6 and TRBJ1-6; a weak D match, TRBD1 (5 bases). Germline lookup yields CDR1 SGHVS and CDR2 FNYEAQ. The CDR3 is made up of 13 amino acids. CDR3 sequence (DNA): TGTGGCACCTCCGAGGGACGGAATTCACCCCTCCACTTT. Its protein is CGTSEGRNSPLHF.

This clone was counted only a few times. This chain connects TRBV19 to TRBJ1-5; D ambiguous. The CDR3 covers 15 residues. Germline assignment: CDR1 LNHDA and CDR2 SQIVND (reference sequence). Trimming took off 2 bases at V and 0 bases at J, with 8 bases between the two ends. The CDR3 DNA follows: TGTGCCAGTAGTATAATCGGGGATAGCAATCAGCCCCAGCATTTT. Encoded protein: CASSIIGDSNQPQHF.

Note on this clone: At one boundary the junction diverges from the germline segment, which might be a read error. The rearrangement uses TRBV5-5 and TRBJ1-2; D is possibly TRBD1 (6 bases). Germline V gives CDR1 SGHKS, CDR2 YYEKEE (reference sequence). The CDR3 runs 14 residues. In DNA form, the CDR3 reads TGTGCCAGCAGATTGGAAGGGGGGTACTATGGCTACACCTTC. This sequence encodes CASRLEGGYYGYTF.